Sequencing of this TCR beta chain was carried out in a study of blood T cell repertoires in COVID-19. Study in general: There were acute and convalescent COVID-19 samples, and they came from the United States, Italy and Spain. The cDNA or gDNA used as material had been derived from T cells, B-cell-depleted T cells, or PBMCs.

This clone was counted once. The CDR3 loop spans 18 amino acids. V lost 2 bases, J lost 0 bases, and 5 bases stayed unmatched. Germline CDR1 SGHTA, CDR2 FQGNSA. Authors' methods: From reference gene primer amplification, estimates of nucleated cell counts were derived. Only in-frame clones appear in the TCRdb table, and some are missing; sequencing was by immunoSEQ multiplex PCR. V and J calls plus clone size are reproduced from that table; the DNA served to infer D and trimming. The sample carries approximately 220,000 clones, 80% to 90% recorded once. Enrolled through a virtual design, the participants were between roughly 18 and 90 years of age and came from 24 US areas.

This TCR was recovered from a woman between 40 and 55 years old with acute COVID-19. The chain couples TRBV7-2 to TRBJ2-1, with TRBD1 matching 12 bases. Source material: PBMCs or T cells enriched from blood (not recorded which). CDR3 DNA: TGTGCCAGCAGCTTACCGGGACAGGGGGCTACCTCCTACAATGAGCAGTTCTTC. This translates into CASSLPGQGATSYNEQFF.